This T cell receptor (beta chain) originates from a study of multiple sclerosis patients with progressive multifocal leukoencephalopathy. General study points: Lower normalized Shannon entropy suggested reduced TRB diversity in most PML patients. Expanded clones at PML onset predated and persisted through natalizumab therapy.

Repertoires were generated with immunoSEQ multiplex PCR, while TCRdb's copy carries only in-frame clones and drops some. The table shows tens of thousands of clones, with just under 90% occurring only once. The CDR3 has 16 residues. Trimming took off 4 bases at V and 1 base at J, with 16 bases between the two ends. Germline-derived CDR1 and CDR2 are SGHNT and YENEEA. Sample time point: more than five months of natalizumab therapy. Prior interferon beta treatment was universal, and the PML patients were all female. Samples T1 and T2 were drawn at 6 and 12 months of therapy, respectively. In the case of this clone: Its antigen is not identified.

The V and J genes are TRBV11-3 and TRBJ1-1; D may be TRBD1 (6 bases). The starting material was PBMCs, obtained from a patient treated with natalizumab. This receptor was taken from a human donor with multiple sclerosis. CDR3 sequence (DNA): TGTGCCAGCAGCTCAAAGGGGGGAGGAGGGAACACTGAAGCTTTCTTT. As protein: CASSSKGGGGNTEAFF.